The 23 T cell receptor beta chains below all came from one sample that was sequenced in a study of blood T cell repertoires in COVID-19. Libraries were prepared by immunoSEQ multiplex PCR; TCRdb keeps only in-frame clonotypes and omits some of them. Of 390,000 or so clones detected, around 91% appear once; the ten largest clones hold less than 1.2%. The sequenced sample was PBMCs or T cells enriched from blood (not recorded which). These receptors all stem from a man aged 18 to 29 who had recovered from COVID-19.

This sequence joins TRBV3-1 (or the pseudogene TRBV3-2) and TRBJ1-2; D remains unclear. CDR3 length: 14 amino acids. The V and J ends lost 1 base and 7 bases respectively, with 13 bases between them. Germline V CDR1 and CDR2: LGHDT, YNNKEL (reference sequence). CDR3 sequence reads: CASSQVGPRGGYTF. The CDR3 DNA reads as TGTGCCAGCAGCCAAGTCGGACCTCGGGGTGGCTACACCTTC.

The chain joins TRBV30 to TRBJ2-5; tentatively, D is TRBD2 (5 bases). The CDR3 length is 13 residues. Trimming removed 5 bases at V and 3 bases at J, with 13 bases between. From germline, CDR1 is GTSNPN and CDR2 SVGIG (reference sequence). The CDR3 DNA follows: TGTGCCTGGGTGACGGTCGGGAAAGAGACCCAGTACTTC. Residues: CAWVTVGKETQYF. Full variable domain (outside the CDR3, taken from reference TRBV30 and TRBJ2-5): SQTIHQWPATLVQPVGSPLSLECTVEGTSNPNLYWYRQAAGRGLQLLFYSVGIGQISSEVPQNLSASRPQDRQFILSSKKLLLSDSGFYLCAWVTVGKETQYFGPGTRLLVL.

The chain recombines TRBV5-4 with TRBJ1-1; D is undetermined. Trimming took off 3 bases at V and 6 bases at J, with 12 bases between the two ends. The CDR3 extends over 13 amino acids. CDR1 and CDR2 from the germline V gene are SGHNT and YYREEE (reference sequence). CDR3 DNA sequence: TGTGCCAGCAGCTCCTCCGGGGTTTCTGAAGCTTTCTTT. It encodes CASSSSGVSEAFF.

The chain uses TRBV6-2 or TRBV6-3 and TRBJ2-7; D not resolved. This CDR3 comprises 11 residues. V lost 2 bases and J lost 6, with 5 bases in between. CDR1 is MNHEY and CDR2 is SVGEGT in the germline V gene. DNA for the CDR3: TGTGCCAGCAGTTACATCGGCGAGCAGTACTTC. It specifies CASSYIGEQYF.

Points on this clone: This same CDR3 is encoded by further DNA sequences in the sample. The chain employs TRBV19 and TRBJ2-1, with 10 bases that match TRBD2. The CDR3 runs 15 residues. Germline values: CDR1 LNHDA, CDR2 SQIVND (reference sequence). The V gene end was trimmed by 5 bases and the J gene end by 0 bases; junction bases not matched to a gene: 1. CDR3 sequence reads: CASSASGSSYNEQFF. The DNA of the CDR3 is TGTGCCAGTAGTGCTAGCGGGAGCTCCTACAATGAGCAGTTCTTC. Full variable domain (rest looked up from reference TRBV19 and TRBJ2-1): DGGITQSPKYLFRKEGQNVTLSCEQNLNHDAMYWYRQDPGQGLRLIYYSQIVNDFQKGDIAEGYSVSREKKESFPLTVTSAQKNPTAFYLCASSASGSSYNEQFFGPGTRLTVL.

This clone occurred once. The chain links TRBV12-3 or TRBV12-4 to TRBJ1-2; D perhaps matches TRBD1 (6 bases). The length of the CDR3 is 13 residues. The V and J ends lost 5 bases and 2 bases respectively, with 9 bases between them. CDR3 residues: CASSKGGNYGYTF. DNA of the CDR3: TGTGCCAGCAGTAAAGGGGGAAACTATGGCTACACCTTC.

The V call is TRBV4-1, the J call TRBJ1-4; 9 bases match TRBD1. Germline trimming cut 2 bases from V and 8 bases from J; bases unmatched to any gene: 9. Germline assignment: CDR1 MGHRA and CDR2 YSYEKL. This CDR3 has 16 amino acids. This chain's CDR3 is CASSQQLTGGMEKLFF. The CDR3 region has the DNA TGCGCCAGCAGCCAACAATTGACAGGGGGAATGGAAAAACTGTTTTTT.

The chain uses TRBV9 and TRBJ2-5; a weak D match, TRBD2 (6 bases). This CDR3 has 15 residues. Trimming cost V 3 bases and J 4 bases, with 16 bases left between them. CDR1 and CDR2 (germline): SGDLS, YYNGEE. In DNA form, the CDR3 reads TGTGCCAGCAGCGATGGGGGAGGCCGGGTAGAGACCCAGTACTTC. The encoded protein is CASSDGGGRVETQYF.

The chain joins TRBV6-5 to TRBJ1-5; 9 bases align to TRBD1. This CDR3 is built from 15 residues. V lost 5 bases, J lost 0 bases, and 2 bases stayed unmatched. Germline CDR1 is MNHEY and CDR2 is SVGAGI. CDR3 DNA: TGTGCCAGCAGTCGGGACAGGGCTAGCAATCAGCCCCAGCATTTT. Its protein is CASSRDRASNQPQHF.

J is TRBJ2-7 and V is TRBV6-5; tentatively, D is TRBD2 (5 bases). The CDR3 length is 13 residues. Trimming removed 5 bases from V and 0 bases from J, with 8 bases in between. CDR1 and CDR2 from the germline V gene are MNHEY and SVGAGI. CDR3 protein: CASSPAASYEQYF. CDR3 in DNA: TGTGCCAGCAGTCCAGCGGCCTCCTACGAGCAGTACTTC.

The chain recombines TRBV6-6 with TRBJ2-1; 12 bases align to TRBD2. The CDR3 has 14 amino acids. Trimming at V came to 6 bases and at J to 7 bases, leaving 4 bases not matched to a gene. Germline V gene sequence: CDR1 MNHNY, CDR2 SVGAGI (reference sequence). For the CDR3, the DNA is TGTGCCAGCAGATGGACTAGCGGGAATAATGAGCAGTTCTTC. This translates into CASRWTSGNNEQFF.

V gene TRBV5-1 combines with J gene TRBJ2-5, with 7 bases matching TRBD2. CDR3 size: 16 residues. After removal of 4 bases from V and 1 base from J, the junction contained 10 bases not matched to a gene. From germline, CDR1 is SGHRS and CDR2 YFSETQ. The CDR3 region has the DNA TGCGCCAGCAGCCCCACGGCTAGCGGACCCCAAGAGACCCAGTACTTC. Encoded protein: CASSPTASGPQETQYF.

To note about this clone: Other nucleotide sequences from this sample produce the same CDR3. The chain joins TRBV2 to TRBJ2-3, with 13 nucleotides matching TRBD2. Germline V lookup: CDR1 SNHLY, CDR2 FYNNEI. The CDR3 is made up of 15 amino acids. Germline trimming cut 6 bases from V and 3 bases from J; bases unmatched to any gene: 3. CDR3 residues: CASRLGLAGTDTQYF. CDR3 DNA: TGTGCCAGCAGGTTGGGACTAGCGGGGACAGATACGCAGTATTTT.

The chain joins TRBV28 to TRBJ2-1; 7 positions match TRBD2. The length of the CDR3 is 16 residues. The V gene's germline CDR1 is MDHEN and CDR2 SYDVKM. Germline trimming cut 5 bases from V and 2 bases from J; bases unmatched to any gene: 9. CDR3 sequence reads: CASSILLANPYNEQFF. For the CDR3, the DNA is TGTGCCAGCAGTATATTACTAGCGAATCCCTACAATGAGCAGTTCTTC.

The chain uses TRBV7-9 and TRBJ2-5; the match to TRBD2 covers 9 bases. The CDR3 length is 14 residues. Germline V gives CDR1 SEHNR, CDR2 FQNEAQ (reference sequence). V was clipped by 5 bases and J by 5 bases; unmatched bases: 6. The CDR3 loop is CASSRGTSRETQYF. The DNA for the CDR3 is TGTGCCAGCAGCCGCGGGACTAGCAGGGAGACCCAGTACTTC.

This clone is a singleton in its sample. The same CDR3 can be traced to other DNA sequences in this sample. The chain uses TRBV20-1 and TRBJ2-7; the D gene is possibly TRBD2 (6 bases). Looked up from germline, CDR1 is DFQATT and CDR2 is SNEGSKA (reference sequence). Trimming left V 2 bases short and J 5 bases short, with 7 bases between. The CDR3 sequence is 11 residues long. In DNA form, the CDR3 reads TGCAGTGCTAGAAGCGGGCACGAGCAGTACTTC. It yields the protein CSARSGHEQYF.

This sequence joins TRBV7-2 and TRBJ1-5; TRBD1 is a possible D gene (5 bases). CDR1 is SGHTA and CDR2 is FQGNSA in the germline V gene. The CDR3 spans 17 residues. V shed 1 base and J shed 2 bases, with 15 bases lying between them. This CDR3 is CASSLGWGVRRNQPQHF. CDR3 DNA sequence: TGTGCCAGCAGCTTAGGATGGGGGGTTCGGCGCAATCAGCCCCAGCATTTT.

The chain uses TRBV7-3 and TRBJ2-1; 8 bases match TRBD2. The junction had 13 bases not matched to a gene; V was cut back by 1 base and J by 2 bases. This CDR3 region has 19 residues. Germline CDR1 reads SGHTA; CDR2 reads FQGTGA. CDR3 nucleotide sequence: TGTGCCAGCAGCTTAATAGGTCCGGGACTAGTCGGTACCTACAATGAGCAGTTCTTC. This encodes CASSLIGPGLVGTYNEQFF.

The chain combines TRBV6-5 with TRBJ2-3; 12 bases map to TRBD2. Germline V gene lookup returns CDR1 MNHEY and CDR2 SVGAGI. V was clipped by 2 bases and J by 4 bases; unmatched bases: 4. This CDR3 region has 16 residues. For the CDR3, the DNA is TGTGCCAGCAGTTACGGGTCTAGCGGGGGGGCAGATACGCAGTATTTT. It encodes CASSYGSSGGADTQYF.

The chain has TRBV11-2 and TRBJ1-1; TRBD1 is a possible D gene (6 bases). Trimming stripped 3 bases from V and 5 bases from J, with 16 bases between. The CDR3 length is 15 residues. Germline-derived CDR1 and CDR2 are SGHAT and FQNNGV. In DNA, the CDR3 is TGTGCCAGCAGCTTGAAACAGGGTCAGAGGACTGAAGCTTTCTTT. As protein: CASSLKQGQRTEAFF. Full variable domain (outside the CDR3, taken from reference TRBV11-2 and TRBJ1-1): EAGVAQSPRYKIIEKRQSVAFWCNPISGHATLYWYQQILGQGPKLLIQFQNNGVVDDSQLPKDRFSAERLKGVDSTLKIQPAKLEDSAVYLCASSLKQGQRTEAFFGQGTRLTVV.

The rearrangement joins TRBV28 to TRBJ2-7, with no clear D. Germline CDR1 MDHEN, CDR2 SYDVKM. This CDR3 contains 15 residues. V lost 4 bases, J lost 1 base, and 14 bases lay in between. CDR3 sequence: CASSSIADRSYEQYF. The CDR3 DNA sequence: TGTGCCAGCAGTTCGATCGCGGATAGGTCCTACGAGCAGTACTTC.

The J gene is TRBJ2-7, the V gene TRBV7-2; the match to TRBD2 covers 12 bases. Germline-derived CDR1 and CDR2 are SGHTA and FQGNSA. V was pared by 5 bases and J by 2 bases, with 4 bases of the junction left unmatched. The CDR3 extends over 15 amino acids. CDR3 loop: CASSPRTSGTYEQYF. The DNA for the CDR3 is TGTGCCAGCAGCCCCCGGACTAGCGGGACCTACGAGCAGTACTTC.

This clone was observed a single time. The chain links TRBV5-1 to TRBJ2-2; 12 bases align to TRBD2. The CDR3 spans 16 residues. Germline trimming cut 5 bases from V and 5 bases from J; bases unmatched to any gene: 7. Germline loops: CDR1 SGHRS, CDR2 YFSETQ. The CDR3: CASRTQTSGGTGELFF. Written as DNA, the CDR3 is TGCGCCAGCAGAACTCAGACTAGCGGGGGTACCGGGGAGCTGTTTTTT. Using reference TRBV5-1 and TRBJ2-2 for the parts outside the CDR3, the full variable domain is KAGVTQTPRYLIKTRGQQVTLSCSPISGHRSVSWYQQTPGQGLQFLFEYFSETQRNKGNFPGRFSGRQFSNSRSEMNVSTLELGDSALYLCASRTQTSGGTGELFFGEGSRLTVL.